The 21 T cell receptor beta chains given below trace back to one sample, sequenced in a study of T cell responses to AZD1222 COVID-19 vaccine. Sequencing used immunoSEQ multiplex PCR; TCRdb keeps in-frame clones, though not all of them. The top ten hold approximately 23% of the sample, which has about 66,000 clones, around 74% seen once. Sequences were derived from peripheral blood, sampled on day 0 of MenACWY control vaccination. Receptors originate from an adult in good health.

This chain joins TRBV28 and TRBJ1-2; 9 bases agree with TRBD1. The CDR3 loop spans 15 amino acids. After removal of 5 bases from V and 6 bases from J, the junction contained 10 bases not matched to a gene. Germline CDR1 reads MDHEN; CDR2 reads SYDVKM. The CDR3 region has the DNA TGTGCCAGCAGTCCCGGGGACAGGGAATCCAATGGCTACACCTTC. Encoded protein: CASSPGDRESNGYTF.

CDR3 coding DNA: TGTGCCAGCAGCGTAGGGCAGGGGCAAAATACGCAGTATTTT. Amino acids: CASSVGQGQNTQYF. The V call is TRBV9, the J call TRBJ2-3, with a possible D match to TRBD1 (6 bases). The germline gives CDR1 SGDLS, CDR2 YYNGEE. V was shortened by 0 bases and J by 7 bases, with 12 bases between the two germline ends. The CDR3 contains 14 residues.

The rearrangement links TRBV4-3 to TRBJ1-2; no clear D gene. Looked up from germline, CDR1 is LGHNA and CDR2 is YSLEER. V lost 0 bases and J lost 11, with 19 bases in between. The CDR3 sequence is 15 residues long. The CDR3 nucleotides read TGCGCCAGCAGCCAAGATGGAGGGTTTTCCAGAAGTTACACCTTC. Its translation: CASSQDGGFSRSYTF.

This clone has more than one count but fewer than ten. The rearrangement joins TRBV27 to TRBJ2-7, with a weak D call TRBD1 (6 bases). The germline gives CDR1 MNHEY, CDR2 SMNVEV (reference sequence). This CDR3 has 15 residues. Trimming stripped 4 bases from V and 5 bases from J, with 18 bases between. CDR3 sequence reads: CASSSFLQGSHEQYF. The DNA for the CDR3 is TGTGCCAGCAGTTCCTTTTTACAGGGTTCCCACGAGCAGTACTTC.

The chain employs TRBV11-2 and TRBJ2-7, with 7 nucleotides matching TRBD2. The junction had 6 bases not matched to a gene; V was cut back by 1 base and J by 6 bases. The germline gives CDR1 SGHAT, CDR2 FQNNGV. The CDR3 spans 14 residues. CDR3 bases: TGTGCCAGCAGCTTAGGTTGGGGACTAATCGAGCAGTACTTC. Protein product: CASSLGWGLIEQYF.

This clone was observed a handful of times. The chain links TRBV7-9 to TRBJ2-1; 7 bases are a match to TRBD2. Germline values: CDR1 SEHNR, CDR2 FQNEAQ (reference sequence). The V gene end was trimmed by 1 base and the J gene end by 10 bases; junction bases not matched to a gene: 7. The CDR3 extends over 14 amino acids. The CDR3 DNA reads TGTGCCAGCAGCTTAGTGGGCGGACTAGGGGAGCAGTTCTTC. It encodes CASSLVGGLGEQFF.

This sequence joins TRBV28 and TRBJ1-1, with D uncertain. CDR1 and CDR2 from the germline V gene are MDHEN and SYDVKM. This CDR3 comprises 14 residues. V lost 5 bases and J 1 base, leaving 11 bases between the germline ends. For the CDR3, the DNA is TGTGCCAGCAGTCCTCCGGGTGGGAACACTGAAGCTTTCTTT. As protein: CASSPPGGNTEAFF.

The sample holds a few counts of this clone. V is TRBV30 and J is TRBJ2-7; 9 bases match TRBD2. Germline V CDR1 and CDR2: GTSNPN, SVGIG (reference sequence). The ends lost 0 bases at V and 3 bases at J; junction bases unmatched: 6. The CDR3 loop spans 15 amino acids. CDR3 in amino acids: CAWSVRREGYYEQYF. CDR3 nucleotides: TGTGCCTGGAGTGTACGGCGGGAGGGGTACTACGAGCAGTACTTC. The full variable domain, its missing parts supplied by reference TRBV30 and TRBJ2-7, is SQTIHQWPATLVQPVGSPLSLECTVEGTSNPNLYWYRQAAGRGLQLLFYSVGIGQISSEVPQNLSASRPQDRQFILSSKKLLLSDSGFYLCAWSVRREGYYEQYFGPGTRLTVT.

The CDR3 coding sequence is TGTGCCTGGAGGGACAGGGAGAACTCACCCCTCCACTTT. It translates to CAWRDRENSPLHF. V gene TRBV30 combines with J gene TRBJ1-6; the match to TRBD1 covers 8 bases. The V gene's germline CDR1 is GTSNPN and CDR2 SVGIG (reference sequence). The CDR3 runs 13 residues. V shed 3 bases and J 10 bases; nucleotides not matched to a gene: 5.

The CDR3 loop is CASSITGSGNGYTF. The CDR3 DNA sequence: TGTGCCAGCAGCATTACAGGGTCGGGCAACGGCTACACCTTC. The rearrangement links TRBV4-2 to TRBJ1-2; tentatively, D is TRBD1 (6 bases). Germline CDR1 reads LGHNA; CDR2 reads YNFKEQ. This CDR3 contains 14 residues. With 5 bases removed from V and 8 bases from J, the gap between germline ends came to 18 bases.

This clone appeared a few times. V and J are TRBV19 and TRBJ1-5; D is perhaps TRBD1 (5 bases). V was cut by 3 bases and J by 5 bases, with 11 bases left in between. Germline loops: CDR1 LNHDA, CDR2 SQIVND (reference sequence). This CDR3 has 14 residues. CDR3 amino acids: CASSIQGTHQPQHF. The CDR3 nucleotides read TGTGCCAGTAGTATCCAAGGGACCCATCAGCCCCAGCATTTT.

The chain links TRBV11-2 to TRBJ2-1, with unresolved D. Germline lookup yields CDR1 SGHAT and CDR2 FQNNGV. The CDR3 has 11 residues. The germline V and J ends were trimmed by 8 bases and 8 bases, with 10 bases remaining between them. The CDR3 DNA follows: TGTGCCAGCGCCAACACCTATGAGCAGTTCTTC. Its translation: CASANTYEQFF.

CDR3 in DNA: TGTGCCAGCAGTTTAGGAGGTGTAACTCAGCCCCAGCATTTT. This gives the protein CASSLGGVTQPQHF. The rearrangement joins TRBV28 to TRBJ1-5; no clear D gene. CDR1 and CDR2 from the germline V gene are MDHEN and SYDVKM. Trimming removed 2 bases from V and 6 bases from J, with 11 bases in between. This CDR3 contains 14 residues.

CDR3 sequence (DNA): TGTGCCAGCAGTACACTAGCGGGAGTTTCCCACGAGCAGTACTTC. The encoded protein is CASSTLAGVSHEQYF. V usage is TRBV28 and J usage is TRBJ2-7, with 11 bases fitting TRBD2. This CDR3 comprises 15 residues. With 5 bases clipped from V and 5 bases from J, the junction kept 8 bases outside the gene matches. CDR1 is MDHEN and CDR2 is SYDVKM in the germline V gene.

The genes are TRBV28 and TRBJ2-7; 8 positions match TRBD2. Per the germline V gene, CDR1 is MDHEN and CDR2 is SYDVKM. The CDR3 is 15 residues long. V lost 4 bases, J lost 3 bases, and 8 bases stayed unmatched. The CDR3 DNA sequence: TGTGCCAGCAGTTCCCCAAGAGCGGGAGTCTACGAGCAGTACTTC. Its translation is CASSSPRAGVYEQYF.

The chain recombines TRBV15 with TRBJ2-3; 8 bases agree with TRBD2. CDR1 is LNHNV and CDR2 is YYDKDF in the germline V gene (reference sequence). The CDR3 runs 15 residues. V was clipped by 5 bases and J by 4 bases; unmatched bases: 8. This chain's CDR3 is CATSPRSGSADTQYF. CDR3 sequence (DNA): TGTGCCACCAGCCCCCGGAGCGGGAGCGCAGATACGCAGTATTTT. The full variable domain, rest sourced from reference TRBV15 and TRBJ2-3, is DAMVIQNPRYQVTQFGKPVTLSCSQTLNHNVMYWYQQKSSQAPKLLFHYYDKDFNNEADTPDNFQSRRPNTSFCFLDIRSPGLGDTAMYLCATSPRSGSADTQYFGPGTRLTVL.

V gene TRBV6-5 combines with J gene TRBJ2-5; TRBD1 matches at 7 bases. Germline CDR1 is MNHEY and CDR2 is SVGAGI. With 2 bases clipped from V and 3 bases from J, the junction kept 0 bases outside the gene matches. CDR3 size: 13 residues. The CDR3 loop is CASSYDREETQYF. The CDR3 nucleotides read TGTGCCAGCAGTTACGACAGGGAAGAGACCCAGTACTTC.

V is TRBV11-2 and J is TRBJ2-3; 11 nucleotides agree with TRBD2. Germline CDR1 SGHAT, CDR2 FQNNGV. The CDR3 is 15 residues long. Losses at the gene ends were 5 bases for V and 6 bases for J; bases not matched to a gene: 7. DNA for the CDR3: TGTGCCAGCAGCCCACTAGCGGGGGCCGGGGATACGCAGTATTTT. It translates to CASSPLAGAGDTQYF.

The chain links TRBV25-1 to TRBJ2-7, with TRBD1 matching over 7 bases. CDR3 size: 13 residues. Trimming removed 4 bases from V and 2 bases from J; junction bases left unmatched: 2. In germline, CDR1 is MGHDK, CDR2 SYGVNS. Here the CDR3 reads CASSAGTAYEQYF. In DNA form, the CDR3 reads TGTGCCAGCAGTGCCGGGACAGCCTACGAGCAGTACTTC.

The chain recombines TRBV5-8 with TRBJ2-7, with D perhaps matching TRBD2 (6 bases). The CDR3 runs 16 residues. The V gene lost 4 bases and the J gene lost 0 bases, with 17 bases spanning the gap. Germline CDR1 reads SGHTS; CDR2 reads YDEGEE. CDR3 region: CASSLGTFLSSYEQYF. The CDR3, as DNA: TGTGCCAGCAGCCTGGGGACTTTCCTTAGCTCCTACGAGCAGTACTTC.

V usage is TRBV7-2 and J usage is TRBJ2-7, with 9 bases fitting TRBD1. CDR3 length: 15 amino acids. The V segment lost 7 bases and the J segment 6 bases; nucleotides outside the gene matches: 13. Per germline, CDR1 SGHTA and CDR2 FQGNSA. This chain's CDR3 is CASTLTPGQGGEQYF. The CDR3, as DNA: TGTGCCAGCACCCTTACCCCGGGACAGGGAGGCGAGCAGTACTTC.